This TCR beta chain is from a study of low-dose radiotherapy and immunotherapy resistance in tumors. V was cut by 6 bases and J by 1 base, with 14 bases left in between. The CDR3 loop spans 15 amino acids. Time point reported: after trial treatment. As for treatment: LDRT plus nivolumab, ipilimumab, low-dose cyclophosphamide and aspirin (RACIN trial). This clonotype was seen a handful of times. PCR amplification of the TCRs was performed with Phusion for approximately 20 PCR cycles, and it relied on a constant-region primer together with a V-primer adapter. TCRdb re-derived calls from the reads in MiXCR, one entry per CDR3 protein. The sample lists tens of thousands of distinct CDR3 sequences; around 34% were seen once.

This chain joins TRBV12-3 or TRBV12-4 and TRBJ2-3, with D maybe TRBD2 (5 bases). The sample consisted of PBMCs, taken after low-dose radiotherapy plus immunotherapy. The source is a male donor with rectosigmoid adenocarcinoma. CDR3 loop: CASSGTSSRTDTQYF. The CDR3 coding sequence is TGTGCCAGCAGCGGAACTAGTTCCCGCACAGATACGCAGTATTTT.